This T cell receptor (beta chain) was identified during a study of blood T cell repertoires in COVID-19. Germline CDR1 DFQATT, CDR2 SNEGSKA (reference sequence). The length of the CDR3 is 15 residues. V lost 3 bases to trimming and J lost 0 bases; unmatched junction nucleotides: 4. The repertoire was sequenced with immunoSEQ multiplex PCR; TCRdb's copy has only in-frame clones and lacks some. The sample carries about 430,000 clones, 88% recorded once. Participant-reported clinical history was the basis for cohort assignment. The chain links TRBV20-1 to TRBJ2-1; TRBD2 matches 8 bases. Material for sequencing was PBMCs or T cells enriched from blood (not recorded which). The TCR sequence derives from a woman in her thirties with acute COVID-19. As DNA, the CDR3 is TGCAGTGCTAGTATACTAGCGGTCTCCTACAATGAGCAGTTCTTC. Translating gives CSASILAVSYNEQFF.